What follows are 11 T cell receptor beta chains derived from one specimen sequenced in a study of blood T cell repertoires in COVID-19 (dated by TCRdb to the early 2020s). Preparation of the library involved the immunoSEQ multiplex PCR assay. The table comes from immuneACCESS by way of TCRdb, which keeps in-frame sequences with V and J called. Part of the clones is missing from these tables; in studies checked, under half for an unresolved V gene and the rest for unknown reasons. Counted in this sample were about 97,000 clones; roughly 89% of them appeared once. The ten largest make up 15% of the sample. Sequencing was performed on peripheral blood. The receptors were gathered from a human donor in a cohort sampled during active COVID-19.

The CDR3 here is CASSLMGHAQETQYF. The DNA of the CDR3 is TGTGCCAGCAGCTTAATGGGGCATGCCCAAGAGACCCAGTACTTC. The chain combines TRBV7-3 with TRBJ2-5; D is possibly TRBD1 (5 bases). The CDR3 loop spans 15 amino acids. Trimming pared 1 base from V and 1 base from J, leaving 10 bases between. Per germline, CDR1 SGHTA and CDR2 FQGTGA.

V is TRBV5-6 and J is TRBJ2-7, with D maybe TRBD1 (6 bases). The V gene lost 6 bases and the J gene lost 6 bases, with 25 bases spanning the gap. CDR1 is SGHDT and CDR2 is YYEEEE in the germline V gene. The length of the CDR3 is 16 residues. Here the CDR3 DNA reads TGTGCCAGCAACCTGGCAGGGGAGTGGGGATTATTCGAGCAGTACTTC. Residues: CASNLAGEWGLFEQYF.

The chain employs TRBV18 and TRBJ1-5, with a weak D call TRBD1 (5 bases). The CDR3 length is 15 residues. CDR1 is KGHSH, CDR2 LQKENI, per germline. V gave up 4 bases and J gave up 0 bases, with 10 bases separating them. The CDR3 nucleotides are TGTGCCAGCTCACGGATCAGGGATAGCAATCAGCCCCAGCATTTT. As protein: CASSRIRDSNQPQHF.

The gene calls are TRBV27 and TRBJ2-1; 9 positions match TRBD2. There are 15 residues in the CDR3. Unmatched junction bases numbered 12, after V lost 7 bases and J lost 8 bases. Looked up from germline, CDR1 is MNHEY and CDR2 is SMNVEV (reference sequence). The CDR3, as DNA: TGTGCCAGCACCAAACTCGGACTAGCGTACGATGAGCAGTTCTTC. Residues: CASTKLGLAYDEQFF.

The chain couples TRBV6-2 or TRBV6-3 to TRBJ2-3, with D possibly being TRBD2 (6 bases). This CDR3 comprises 19 residues. The germline V gene has CDR1 MNHEY and CDR2 SVGEGT. V was shortened by 0 bases and J by 2 bases, with 21 bases between the two germline ends. The CDR3 nucleotides read TGTGCCAGCAGTTACTCCATAGGGGACTCGCGGTGGTACACAGATACGCAGTATTTT. This sequence encodes CASSYSIGDSRWYTDTQYF.

The chain recombines TRBV3-1 (or the pseudogene TRBV3-2) with TRBJ2-1, with 9 bases matching TRBD2. The J segment lost 0 bases and the V segment lost 1 base, leaving 4 bases of the junction unmatched. Looked up from germline, CDR1 is LGHDT and CDR2 is YNNKEL (reference sequence). CDR3 size: 17 residues. This CDR3 reads CASSQVAGVSSYNEQFF. The CDR3 DNA reads TGTGCCAGCAGCCAAGTAGCGGGAGTGAGCTCCTACAATGAGCAGTTCTTC.

The rearrangement links TRBV9 to TRBJ2-1, with D hard to call. The V gene's germline CDR1 is SGDLS and CDR2 YYNGEE. Trimming took off 0 bases at V and 5 bases at J, with 15 bases between the two ends. The CDR3 totals 16 residues. The CDR3 DNA is TGTGCCAGCAGCGTAGGTCACGGTAACGTGGACAATGAGCAGTTCTTC. This encodes CASSVGHGNVDNEQFF.

The gene calls are TRBV2 and TRBJ2-1; 9 nucleotides agree with TRBD1. From germline, CDR1 is SNHLY and CDR2 FYNNEI. The CDR3 length is 15 residues. The V segment lost 6 bases and the J segment 3 bases; nucleotides outside the gene matches: 6. This CDR3 reads CASRADRGFYNEQFF. CDR3 DNA sequence: TGTGCCAGCAGAGCGGACAGGGGATTCTACAATGAGCAGTTCTTC.

This rearrangement joins TRBV10-2 to TRBJ1-5; tentatively, D is TRBD1 (5 bases). Trimming cost V 10 bases and J 5 bases, with 15 bases left between them. This CDR3 is 13 amino acids long. CDR1 is WSHSY, CDR2 SAAADI, per germline. CDR3: CATDSRLDQPQHF. The CDR3 nucleotides are TGCGCCACCGACAGCAGATTGGATCAGCCCCAGCATTTT.

This clone showed up just once. The V and J genes are TRBV19 and TRBJ1-1, with D tentatively TRBD1 (5 bases). The CDR3 sequence is 12 residues long. The ends were cut back, 5 bases at V and 11 bases at J, with 15 bases in the middle. Germline V CDR1 and CDR2: LNHDA, SQIVND (reference sequence). The CDR3 nucleotides read TGTGCCAGTAGTGGAAGGGGTACCCAGGCTTTCTTT. This gives the protein CASSGRGTQAFF.

This chain connects TRBV5-6 to TRBJ1-1, with D possibly being TRBD1 (5 bases). Trimming shortened V by 3 bases and J by 4 bases, and 10 bases separated the two germline ends. The CDR3 totals 13 residues. In germline, CDR1 is SGHDT, CDR2 YYEEEE. The CDR3 region is CASSWGGGTEAFF. The CDR3 bases are TGTGCCAGCAGCTGGGGCGGGGGCACTGAAGCTTTCTTT.